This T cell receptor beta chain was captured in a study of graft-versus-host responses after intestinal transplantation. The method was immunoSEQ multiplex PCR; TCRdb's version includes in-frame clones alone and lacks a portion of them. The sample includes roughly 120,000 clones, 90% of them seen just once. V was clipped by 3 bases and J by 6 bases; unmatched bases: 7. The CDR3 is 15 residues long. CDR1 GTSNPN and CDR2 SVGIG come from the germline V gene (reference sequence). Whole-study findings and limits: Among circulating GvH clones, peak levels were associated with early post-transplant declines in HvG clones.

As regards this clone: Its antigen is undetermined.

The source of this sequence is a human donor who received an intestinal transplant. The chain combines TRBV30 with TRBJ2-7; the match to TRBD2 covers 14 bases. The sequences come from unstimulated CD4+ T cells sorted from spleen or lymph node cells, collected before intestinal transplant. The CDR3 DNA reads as TGTGCCTGGAGCGCGGGGGGACTAGCGGGAGCCGAGCAGTACTTC. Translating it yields CAWSAGGLAGAEQYF.